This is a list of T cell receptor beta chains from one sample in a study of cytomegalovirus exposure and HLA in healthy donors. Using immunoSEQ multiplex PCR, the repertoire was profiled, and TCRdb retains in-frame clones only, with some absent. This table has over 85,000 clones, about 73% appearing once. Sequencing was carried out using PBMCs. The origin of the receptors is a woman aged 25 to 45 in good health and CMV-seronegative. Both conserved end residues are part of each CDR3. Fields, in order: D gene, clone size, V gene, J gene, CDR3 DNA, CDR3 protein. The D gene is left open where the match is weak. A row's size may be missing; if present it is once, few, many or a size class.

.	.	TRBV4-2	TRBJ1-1	TGTGCCAGCAGCCAAGATCCCAGGGATGAAGCTTTCTTT	CASSQDPRDEAFF
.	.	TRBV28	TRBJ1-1	TGTGCCAGCAAAACTTTGGGGGCAGATTATGTGAACACTGAAGCTTTCTTT	CASKTLGADYVNTEAFF
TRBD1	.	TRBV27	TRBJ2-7	TGTGCCAGCAAGGGACAGGGGAGCTCCTACGAGCAGTACTTC	CASKGQGSSYEQYF
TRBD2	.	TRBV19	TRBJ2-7	TGTGCCAGTAGCTCCACTAGCGGGGGGATCTACGAGCAGTACTTC	CASSSTSGGIYEQYF
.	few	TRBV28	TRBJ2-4	TGTGCCAGCAAGACGGGATGGAACAAAAACATTCAGTACTTC	CASKTGWNKNIQYF
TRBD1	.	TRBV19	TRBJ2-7	TGTGCCAGCCGGGACAGCGACTACGAGCAGTACTTC	CASRDSDYEQYF
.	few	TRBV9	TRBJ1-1	TGTGCCAGCAGCCCTCGGGCCTCAGAGGGAACTGAAGCTTTCTTT	CASSPRASEGTEAFF
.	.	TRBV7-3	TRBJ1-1	TGTGCCAGCAGCTTACAGAACACTGAAGCTTTCTTT	CASSLQNTEAFF
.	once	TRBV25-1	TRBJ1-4	TGTGCCAGCAGTGAGGGGACTGATGAAAAACTGTTTTTT	CASSEGTDEKLFF
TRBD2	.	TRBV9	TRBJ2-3	TGTGCCAGCAGCGTAGAAGTTAGCGGGGGAATAGATACGCAGTATTTT	CASSVEVSGGIDTQYF
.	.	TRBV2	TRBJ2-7	TGTGCCTACAGCCTCCTTTACGAGCAGTACTTC	CAYSLLYEQYF
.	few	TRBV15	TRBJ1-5	TGTGCCACCAGCAGAGATCCCCGCGACAGTAGCAATCAGCCCCAGCATTTT	CATSRDPRDSSNQPQHF
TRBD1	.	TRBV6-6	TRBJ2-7	TGTGCCAGCAGTTATTTCTGGGACAGGGCCAACGAGCAGTACTTC	CASSYFWDRANEQYF
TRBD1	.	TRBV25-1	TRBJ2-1	TGTGCCAGCAGAACTCCCGAGGGGGCGAACGCTGAGCAGTTCTTC	CASRTPEGANAEQFF
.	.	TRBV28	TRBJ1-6	TGTGCCAGCAGTCTCAGGGTTTCACCCCTCCACTTT	CASSLRVSPLHF